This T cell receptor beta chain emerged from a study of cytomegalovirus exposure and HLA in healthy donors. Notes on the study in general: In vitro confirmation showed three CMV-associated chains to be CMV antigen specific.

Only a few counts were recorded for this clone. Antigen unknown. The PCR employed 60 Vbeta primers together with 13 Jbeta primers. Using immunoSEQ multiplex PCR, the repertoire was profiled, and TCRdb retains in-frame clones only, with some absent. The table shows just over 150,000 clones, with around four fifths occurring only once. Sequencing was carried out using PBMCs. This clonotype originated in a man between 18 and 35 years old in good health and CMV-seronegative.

CDR3 sequence (DNA): TGTGCCAGCTCAGCTTGGGACAGATCGAACACTGAAGCTTTCTTT. Translating gives CASSAWDRSNTEAFF. This chain joins TRBV18 and TRBJ1-1; TRBD1 matches at 7 bases. V shed 5 bases and J 1 base; nucleotides not matched to a gene: 7. The CDR3 consists of 15 residues. CDR1 and CDR2 (germline): KGHSH, LQKENI.